Shown below are 29 T cell receptor beta chains from a single sample sequenced in a study of blood T cell repertoires in COVID-19. The repertoire was sequenced with immunoSEQ multiplex PCR; TCRdb's copy has only in-frame clones and lacks some. The repertoire holds approximately 190,000 clones, with 80% as singletons. The source material was peripheral blood. The source is a man in his sixties with acute or convalescent COVID-19.

V gene TRBV5-6 combines with J gene TRBJ1-6; D might be TRBD1 (5 bases). The CDR3 loop spans 14 amino acids. The V end was cut by 6 bases, the J end by 7 bases, with 14 bases between. The germline CDR1 and CDR2 sequences are SGHDT and YYEEEE. CDR3 nucleotide sequence: TGTGCCAGCAACCTTCAGGGTGGAAATTCACCCCTCCACTTT. Amino acids: CASNLQGGNSPLHF. The variable domain in full, with the rest retrieved from reference TRBV5-6 and TRBJ1-6, is DAGVTQSPTHLIKTRGQQVTLRCSPKSGHDTVSWYQQALGQGPQFIFQYYEEEERQRGNFPDRFSGHQFPNYSSELNVNALLLGDSALYLCASNLQGGNSPLHFGNGTRLTVT.

The chain couples TRBV29-1 to TRBJ1-2, with a weak D call TRBD1 (6 bases). CDR3 length: 13 residues. The germline V and J ends were trimmed by 4 bases and 2 bases, with 11 bases remaining between them. Germline CDR1 SQVTM, CDR2 ANQGSEA. The CDR3 coding sequence is TGCAGCGTTGGATCGCAGGGGAACTATGGCTACACCTTC. Residues: CSVGSQGNYGYTF.

This chain joins TRBV7-6 and TRBJ2-2, with 9 bases fitting TRBD1. The junction had 7 bases not matched to a gene; V was cut back by 6 bases and J by 5 bases. The CDR3 contains 15 residues. Germline V gene sequence: CDR1 SGHVS, CDR2 FNYEAQ. The CDR3 protein is CASSLTGGNTGELFF. The CDR3 coding sequence is TGTGCCAGCAGTCTGACAGGGGGAAATACCGGGGAGCTGTTTTTT.

The rearrangement joins TRBV7-9 to TRBJ2-2; D perhaps matches TRBD1 (5 bases). Germline-derived CDR1 and CDR2 are SEHNR and FQNEAQ (reference sequence). The CDR3 spans 14 residues. The V end was cut by 5 bases, the J end by 4 bases, with 11 bases between. The CDR3 protein is CASSALTATGELFF. For the CDR3, the DNA is TGTGCCAGCAGCGCGTTGACAGCCACCGGGGAGCTGTTTTTT.

V gene TRBV9 combines with J gene TRBJ2-1; 10 bases align to TRBD2. The V and J ends lost 4 bases and 9 bases, in that order; junction bases with no gene match: 4. The CDR3 is made up of 13 amino acids. The germline gives CDR1 SGDLS, CDR2 YYNGEE. The CDR3 sequence: CASSPGTSAEQFF. The CDR3 bases are TGTGCCAGCAGCCCCGGGACTAGCGCTGAGCAGTTCTTC.

The chain joins TRBV6-2 or TRBV6-3 to TRBJ1-1; TRBD1 might be the D (5 bases). The CDR3 loop spans 16 amino acids. Trimming stripped 0 bases from V and 3 bases from J, with 14 bases between. CDR1 and CDR2 from the germline V gene are MNHEY and SVGEGT. The CDR3 region has the DNA TGTGCCAGCAGTTACTCCCTAACACAGGTTTACACTGAAGCTTTCTTT. Protein: CASSYSLTQVYTEAFF.

V is TRBV24-1 and J is TRBJ1-5; D ambiguous. V dropped 5 bases and J dropped 0 bases, with 7 bases sitting between them. This CDR3 contains 14 residues. From germline, CDR1 is KGHDR and CDR2 SFDVKD. The CDR3 nucleotides read TGTGCCACCAGTGCCGGGTATAGCAATCAGCCCCAGCATTTT. Protein sequence: CATSAGYSNQPQHF.

In this sample, this clone turned up many times. The chain uses TRBV7-2 and TRBJ1-3; D is unresolved. Germline CDR1 SGHTA, CDR2 FQGNSA. This CDR3 contains 15 residues. With 1 base removed from V and 3 bases from J, the gap between germline ends came to 10 bases. The DNA for the CDR3 is TGTGCCAGCAGCTTAGATCGGTACGGTGGAAACACCATATATTTT. This gives the protein CASSLDRYGGNTIYF.

The rearrangement uses TRBV19 and TRBJ1-2; TRBD1 aligns across 8 bases. Per the germline V gene, CDR1 is LNHDA and CDR2 is SQIVND (reference sequence). Trimming took 7 bases from V and 5 from J; bases not matched to a gene: 12. This CDR3 spans 15 amino acids. CDR3 DNA: TGTGCCAGTAAGCCAGTCGGACAGGGCGGGTATGGCTACACCTTC. Translated, it gives CASKPVGQGGYGYTF. The full variable domain, completed using reference TRBV19 and TRBJ1-2, is DGGITQSPKYLFRKEGQNVTLSCEQNLNHDAMYWYRQDPGQGLRLIYYSQIVNDFQKGDIAEGYSVSREKKESFPLTVTSAQKNPTAFYLCASKPVGQGGYGYTFGSGTRLTVV.

This chain uses TRBV6-5 with TRBJ2-1; perhaps TRBD2 as D (6 bases). CDR3 length: 12 residues. Trimming removed 11 bases at V and 6 bases at J, with 14 bases between. Germline V CDR1 and CDR2: MNHEY, SVGAGI. The CDR3 loop is CAAGSGGNEQFF. DNA for the CDR3: TGTGCCGCCGGTTCCGGGGGCAATGAGCAGTTCTTC.

V and J are TRBV2 and TRBJ2-5; the match to TRBD1 covers 7 bases. This CDR3 is 12 amino acids long. The germline V gene has CDR1 SNHLY and CDR2 FYNNEI. V dropped 11 bases and J dropped 4; count of bases not matched to a gene: 7. The CDR3 protein is CAGDREPETQYF. Here the CDR3 DNA reads TGTGCCGGTGACAGGGAGCCAGAGACCCAGTACTTC.

This sequence joins TRBV30 and TRBJ2-1; TRBD2 aligns across 8 bases. J gave up 4 bases and V 3 bases, and 8 bases lay outside the gene matches. The CDR3 is 15 residues long. Germline V gene sequence: CDR1 GTSNPN, CDR2 SVGIG (reference sequence). CDR3 nucleotides: TGTGCCTGGAGGGTTGTAGCGGGAAGATACAATGAGCAGTTCTTC. Translated, it gives CAWRVVAGRYNEQFF.

The sample holds one count of this clone. The V call is TRBV4-2, the J call TRBJ1-2, with a weak D call TRBD1 (5 bases). This CDR3 has 16 amino acids. Germline assignment: CDR1 LGHNA and CDR2 YNFKEQ. Trimming took 0 bases from V and 1 from J, leaving 12 bases between them. This CDR3 reads CASSQEAGRSNYGYTF. In DNA, the CDR3 is TGTGCCAGCAGCCAAGAAGCAGGGAGGAGTAACTATGGCTACACCTTC.

The V and J genes are TRBV27 and TRBJ1-3, with 9 bases identical to TRBD1. The V and J ends lost 6 bases and 7 bases, in that order; junction bases with no gene match: 7. This CDR3 is built from 14 residues. From germline, CDR1 is MNHEY and CDR2 SMNVEV (reference sequence). In DNA form, the CDR3 reads TGTGCCAGCAGAACAGGGGGCTTATGGAACACCATATATTTT. Translating gives CASRTGGLWNTIYF.

This clone has only a few counts. The gene calls are TRBV14 and TRBJ2-3; unclear D gene. Germline CDR1 SGHDN, CDR2 FVKESK. The CDR3 consists of 15 residues. V was pared by 3 bases and J by 1 base, with 11 bases between. The CDR3 sequence: CASSQRQTGTDTQYF. In DNA form, the CDR3 reads TGTGCCAGCAGCCAGCGACAAACCGGCACAGATACGCAGTATTTT.

The chain links TRBV12-5 to TRBJ2-1, with 8 positions matching TRBD1. V shed 4 bases and J 0 bases; nucleotides not matched to a gene: 5. The CDR3 sequence is 16 residues long. Germline V gene lookup returns CDR1 LGHNT and CDR2 FRNRAP. CDR3 protein: CASGSWTGSSYNEQFF. CDR3 nucleotides: TGTGCTAGTGGTTCGTGGACAGGGAGCTCCTACAATGAGCAGTTCTTC.

A note on this clone: At one end the junction does not follow the germline gene, possibly because of a read error. The chain links TRBV4-1 to TRBJ2-1, with TRBD1 identical over 7 bases. Germline V gene data show CDR1 as MGHRA and CDR2 as YSYEKL. The CDR3 totals 15 residues. The CDR3 sequence is CASTQQGSSYNEQFF. The CDR3 nucleotides are TGCGCCAGCACCCAACAGGGGAGCTCCTACAATGAGCAGTTCTTC.

The chain links TRBV12-5 to TRBJ1-6; D gene uncertain. Trimming removed 6 bases from V and 7 bases from J, with 10 bases in between. Germline V gene lookup returns CDR1 LGHNT and CDR2 FRNRAP. The CDR3 is made up of 13 amino acids. CDR3 in amino acids: CASGLQANSPLHF. CDR3 bases: TGTGCTAGTGGCCTCCAGGCGAATTCACCCCTCCACTTT.

This clone has just a few counts. The rearrangement links TRBV29-1 to TRBJ2-7; 9 nucleotides agree with TRBD1. The length of the CDR3 is 12 residues. CDR1 is SQVTM and CDR2 is ANQGSEA in the germline V gene. J was trimmed by 5 bases and V by 1 base; bases with no gene match: 0. The CDR3 reads CSVEGDRDEQYF. Written as DNA, the CDR3 is TGCAGCGTTGAAGGGGACAGGGACGAGCAGTACTTC.

This clone occurred a few times. The CDR3 is CATSRDQRATQNIQYF. CDR3 DNA: TGTGCCACCAGCAGAGATCAGAGGGCGACTCAAAACATTCAGTACTTC. This chain uses TRBV15 with TRBJ2-4; a possible D gene is TRBD2 (5 bases). Trimming cost V 0 bases and J 5 bases, with 14 bases left between them. The CDR3 totals 16 residues. CDR1 and CDR2 from the germline V gene are LNHNV and YYDKDF (reference sequence).

This clone was counted at least ten times. The CDR3 DNA follows: TGTGCCATCAGTGAGTCCACGACAGGGGGCCTCTACGAGCAGTACTTC. Translated: CAISESTTGGLYEQYF. This sequence joins TRBV10-3 and TRBJ2-7; 10 bases agree with TRBD1. The CDR3 has 16 amino acids. In germline, CDR1 is ENHRY, CDR2 SYGVKD. Trimming removed 0 bases from V and 3 bases from J; junction bases left unmatched: 5.

This clone was seen a few times. In DNA, the CDR3 is TGTGCCAGCAGTTTCGGAGGGGACTGGGGAAAACTGTTTTTT. Translating it yields CASSFGGDWGKLFF. The chain recombines TRBV28 with TRBJ1-4; TRBD1 is a possible D gene (5 bases). V was cut by 3 bases and J by 10 bases, with 15 bases left in between. Per germline, CDR1 MDHEN and CDR2 SYDVKM. The CDR3 runs 14 residues.

V is TRBV5-5 and J is TRBJ1-1; the D gene is possibly TRBD1 (6 bases). Germline assignment: CDR1 SGHKS and CDR2 YYEKEE (reference sequence). This CDR3 contains 15 residues. Between the trimmed V and J ends, which lost 1 base and 0 bases, there was a span of 10 bases. CDR3 region: CASSLTGTMNTEAFF. For the CDR3, the DNA is TGTGCCAGCAGCTTGACAGGGACCATGAACACTGAAGCTTTCTTT.

V is TRBV4-2 and J is TRBJ1-3; tentatively, D is TRBD1 (6 bases). Between the trimmed V and J ends, which lost 3 bases and 2 bases, there was a span of 11 bases. The CDR3 consists of 15 residues. Germline CDR1 and CDR2: LGHNA and YNFKEQ. CDR3 protein: CASSQGRTAGNTIYF. As DNA, the CDR3 is TGTGCCAGCAGCCAGGGGCGGACAGCTGGAAACACCATATATTTT.

This clone was recorded many times. This chain joins TRBV27 and TRBJ2-5; D is undetermined. The V gene's germline CDR1 is MNHEY and CDR2 SMNVEV (reference sequence). CDR3 size: 14 residues. Trimming cost V 1 base and J 4 bases, with 10 bases left between them. CDR3 in amino acids: CASSLLGAGETQYF. CDR3 coding DNA: TGTGCCAGCAGTTTATTGGGTGCAGGAGAGACCCAGTACTTC.

This CDR3 reads CASSPRGDGSDEQYF. Written as DNA, the CDR3 is TGTGCCAGCAGCCCCAGAGGGGACGGGAGCGACGAGCAGTACTTC. The genes are TRBV6-2 or TRBV6-3 and TRBJ2-7; TRBD2 is a possible D gene (6 bases). This CDR3 has 15 residues. Germline V lookup: CDR1 MNHEY, CDR2 SVGEGT. V lost 6 bases and J lost 5, with 20 bases in between.

The chain employs TRBV4-1 and TRBJ1-5; 9 bases are a match to TRBD1. Germline trimming cut 2 bases from V and 4 bases from J; bases unmatched to any gene: 9. CDR1 is MGHRA, CDR2 YSYEKL, per germline. This CDR3 is built from 17 residues. The CDR3 nucleotides are TGCGCCAGCAGCCAACCTCACCGGGACAGGGCTAATCAGCCCCAGCATTTT. Translated: CASSQPHRDRANQPQHF.

The genes are TRBV11-2 and TRBJ1-1; D may be TRBD1 (5 bases). Germline-derived CDR1 and CDR2 are SGHAT and FQNNGV. The CDR3 loop spans 16 amino acids. The V gene lost 7 bases and the J gene lost 5 bases, with 23 bases spanning the gap. The chain's CDR3 is CASINVPLDSGTEAFF. CDR3 nucleotide sequence: TGTGCCAGCATCAATGTCCCCCTCGACAGTGGGACTGAAGCTTTCTTT.

This rearrangement joins TRBV19 to TRBJ1-1; tentative D call: TRBD1 (5 bases). The length of the CDR3 is 13 residues. V shed 8 bases and J shed 1 base, with 11 bases lying between them. Per the germline V gene, CDR1 is LNHDA and CDR2 is SQIVND (reference sequence). In DNA, the CDR3 is TGTGCCAGTTCGATTACAGGGAACACTGAAGCTTTCTTT. Translating gives CASSITGNTEAFF. The variable domain in full, completed from reference TRBV19 and TRBJ1-1, reads DGGITQSPKYLFRKEGQNVTLSCEQNLNHDAMYWYRQDPGQGLRLIYYSQIVNDFQKGDIAEGYSVSREKKESFPLTVTSAQKNPTAFYLCASSITGNTEAFFGQGTRLTVV.